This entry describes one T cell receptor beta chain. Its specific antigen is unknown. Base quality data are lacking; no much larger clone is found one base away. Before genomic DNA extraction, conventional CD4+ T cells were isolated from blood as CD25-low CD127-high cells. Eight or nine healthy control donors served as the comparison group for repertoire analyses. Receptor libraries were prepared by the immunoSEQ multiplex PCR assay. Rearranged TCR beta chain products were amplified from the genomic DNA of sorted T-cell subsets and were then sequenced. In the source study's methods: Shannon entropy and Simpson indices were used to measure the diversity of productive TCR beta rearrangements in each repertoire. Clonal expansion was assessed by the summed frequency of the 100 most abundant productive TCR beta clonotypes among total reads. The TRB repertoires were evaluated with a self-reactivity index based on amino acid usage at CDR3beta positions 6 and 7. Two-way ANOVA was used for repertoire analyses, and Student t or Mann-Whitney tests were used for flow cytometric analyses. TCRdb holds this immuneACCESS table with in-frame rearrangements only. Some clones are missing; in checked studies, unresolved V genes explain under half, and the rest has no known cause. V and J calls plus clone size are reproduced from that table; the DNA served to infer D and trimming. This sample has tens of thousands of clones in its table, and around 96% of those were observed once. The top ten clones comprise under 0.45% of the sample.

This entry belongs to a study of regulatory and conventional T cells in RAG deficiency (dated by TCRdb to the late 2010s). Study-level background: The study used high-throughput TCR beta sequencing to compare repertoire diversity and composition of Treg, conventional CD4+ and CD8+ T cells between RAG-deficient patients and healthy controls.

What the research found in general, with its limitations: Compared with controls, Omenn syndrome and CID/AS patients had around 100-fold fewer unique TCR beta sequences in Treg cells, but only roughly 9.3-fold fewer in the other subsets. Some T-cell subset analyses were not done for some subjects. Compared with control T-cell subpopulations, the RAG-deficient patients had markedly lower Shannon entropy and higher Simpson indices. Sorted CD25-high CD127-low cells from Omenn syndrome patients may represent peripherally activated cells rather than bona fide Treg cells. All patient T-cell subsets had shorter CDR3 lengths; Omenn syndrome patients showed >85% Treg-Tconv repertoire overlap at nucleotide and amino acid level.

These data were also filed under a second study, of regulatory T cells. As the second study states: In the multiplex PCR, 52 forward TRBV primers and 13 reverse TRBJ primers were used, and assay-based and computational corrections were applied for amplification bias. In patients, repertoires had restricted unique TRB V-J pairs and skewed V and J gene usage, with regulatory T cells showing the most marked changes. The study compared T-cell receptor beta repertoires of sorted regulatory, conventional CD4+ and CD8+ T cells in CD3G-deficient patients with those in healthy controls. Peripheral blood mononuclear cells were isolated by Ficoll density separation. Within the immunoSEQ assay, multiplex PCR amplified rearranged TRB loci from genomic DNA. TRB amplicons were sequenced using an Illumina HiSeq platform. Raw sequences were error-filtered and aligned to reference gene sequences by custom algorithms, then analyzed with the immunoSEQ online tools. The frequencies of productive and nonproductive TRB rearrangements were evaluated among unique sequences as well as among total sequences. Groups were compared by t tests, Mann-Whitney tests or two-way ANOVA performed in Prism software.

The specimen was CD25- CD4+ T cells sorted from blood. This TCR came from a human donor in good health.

The CDR3 here reads CASSESGDFYGYTF. The nucleotide sequence reads as follows: TGTGCCAGCAGTGAATCGGGGGACTTCTATGGCTACACCTTC. This chain joins TRBV6-1 to TRBJ1-2, with TRBD1 tentatively as D gene (5 bases match). The CDR3 covers 14 residues, taking in both the cysteine and the phenylalanine. Of the read, only the CDR3 DNA is kept; its 42 bases are in frame from base 1. V sheds 2 bases and J sheds 4 bases, leaving 11 bases between their ends. Per the germline V gene, MNHNS is the CDR1 and SASEGT is the CDR2.